The clone carrying this T cell receptor (beta chain) was detected only once. Its antigen is not known. V shed 4 bases and J shed 4 bases, with 13 bases lying between them. The CDR3 is 15 residues long. Per the germline V gene, CDR1 is MNHEY and CDR2 is SMNVEV (reference sequence). The data belong to a study of OX40 agonist ivuxolimab in advanced cancers. Study background: The study enrolled dose-escalation patients with hepatocellular carcinoma, melanoma, renal cell or head and neck cancer. Findings and caveats of the study: There were, on average, more expanded clones in CD8+ T cells than in CD4+. Clones of CD4+ and CD8+ blood T cells grew by week 6 at doses of 0.1 to 3.0 mg/kg. Antigen specificity remained undetermined for the expanded peripheral T cells.

This table comes from immunoSEQ multiplex PCR, and its TCRdb copy is limited to in-frame clones, with some not included. The profile covers tens of thousands of clones, with around 91% appearing a single time and approximately 0.91% taken by the ten largest. The specimen comprised CD4+ or CD8+ T cells sorted from blood, sampled in a trial of the OX40 agonist ivuxolimab. The chain joins TRBV27 to TRBJ1-4; tentatively, D is TRBD1 (6 bases). The clonotype was recovered from an adult with an advanced solid tumor such as melanoma, head and neck, liver or kidney cancer. DNA of the CDR3: TGTGCCAGCAGTTCCCGGGGGCCTATTAATGAAAAACTGTTTTTT. Protein product: CASSSRGPINEKLFF.